Listed below are T cell receptor beta chains from one sample, sequenced in a study of blood T cell repertoires in COVID-19. Assay: immunoSEQ multiplex PCR; the TCRdb copy retains only in-frame clones and omits some. The table records some 57,000 clones, around 89% of them present only once. Input material: peripheral blood. The receptors stem from a man aged 55 to 70 with active COVID-19. Each CDR3 is given with its conserved first and last residue. The order of the fields is V gene, CDR3 length, J gene, D gene, clone size, CDR3 protein, CDR3 DNA. The D gene is left open where the match is weak. Rows give clone size only sometimes, using once, few, many, or a class for an expanded clone.

>TRBV4-3|15|TRBJ2-3|TRBD1|NA
CASSRGQDITDTQYF
TGCGCCAGCAGCCGAGGACAGGACATCACAGATACGCAGTATTTT
>TRBV18|14|TRBJ2-7|NA|NA
CASSLRDFSYEQYF
TGTGCCAGCTCACTGCGGGACTTCTCCTACGAGCAGTACTTC
>TRBV4-1|16|TRBJ1-6|TRBD1|few
CASSSPGQGRNSPLHF
TGCGCCAGCAGCAGCCCGGGACAGGGTAGAAATTCACCCCTCCACTTT
>TRBV6-5|13|TRBJ2-1|TRBD2|NA
CASTTGGGVVQFF
TGTGCCAGCACCACGGGCGGGGGGGTTGTGCAGTTCTTC
>TRBV27|14|TRBJ2-1|TRBD2|NA
CASSPGTSSNEQFF
TGTGCCAGCAGCCCCGGGACTAGCTCGAATGAGCAGTTCTTC
>TRBV7-2|13|TRBJ1-5|NA|NA
CASNEGFGQPQHF
TGTGCCAGCAACGAGGGTTTTGGCCAGCCCCAGCATTTT
>TRBV10-2|13|TRBJ2-5|NA|many
CASSKGGAETQYF
TGCGCCAGCAGCAAAGGCGGGGCAGAGACCCAGTACTTC
>TRBV21-1|17|TRBJ2-7|NA|NA
CASSKRLAGIVGEEQYF
TGTGCCAGCAGCAAAAGACTAGCGGGAATTGTCGGAGAGGAGCAGTACTTC
>TRBV12-3/TRBV12-4|12|TRBJ2-3|TRBD1|NA
CASSQDRGTQYF
TGTGCCAGCAGCCAGGACAGGGGGACGCAGTATTTT
>TRBV14|14|TRBJ2-7|NA|NA
CASSQPGPTYEQYF
TGTGCCAGCAGCCAGCCAGGCCCTACCTACGAGCAGTACTTC
>TRBV4-1|15|TRBJ2-1|TRBD2|NA
CASSLTRGGLNEQFF
TGCGCCAGCAGCCTGACTCGCGGGGGGCTCAATGAGCAGTTCTTC
>TRBV19|16|TRBJ2-7|TRBD1|once
CASSFRATGGRNEQYF
TGTGCCAGTAGTTTTAGGGCGACAGGGGGCAGGAACGAGCAGTACTTC
>TRBV30|13|TRBJ1-1|NA|NA
CAWSMDTNTEAFF
TGTGCCTGGAGTATGGACACGAACACTGAAGCTTTCTTT
>TRBV28|16|TRBJ1-5|NA|NA
CASSFRGGSSNQPQHF
TGTGCCAGCAGTTTTAGGGGTGGGTCGAGCAATCAGCCCCAGCATTTT
>TRBV5-1|14|TRBJ2-7|NA|NA
CASSPQGGGYEQYF
TGCGCCAGCAGCCCCCAAGGGGGGGGGTACGAGCAGTACTTC
>TRBV4-3|14|TRBJ2-2|TRBD2|NA
CASSLSGSTGELFF
TGCGCCAGCAGCCTAAGCGGGAGCACCGGGGAGCTGTTTTTT
>TRBV24-1|14|TRBJ2-5|TRBD1|NA
CATSEAGGAQTQYF
TGTGCCACCAGTGAGGCAGGGGGCGCACAGACCCAGTACTTC
>TRBV29-1|14|TRBJ2-6|NA|NA
CSVRQSSGANVLTF
TGCAGCGTAAGACAGAGCTCTGGGGCCAACGTCCTGACTTTC
>TRBV5-6|16|TRBJ2-3|TRBD2|NA
CASSLAIAGTTDTQYF
TGTGCCAGCAGCTTGGCGATAGCGGGAACCACAGATACGCAGTATTTT
>TRBV25-1|17|TRBJ2-7|TRBD2|NA
CASSEAGSGALSYEQYF
TGTGCCAGCAGTGAGGCGGGTAGCGGGGCCCTCTCCTACGAGCAGTACTTC
>TRBV7-3|14|TRBJ2-1|NA|NA
CASSTVDADNEQFF
TGTGCCAGCAGTACTGTGGATGCGGACAATGAGCAGTTCTTC
>TRBV6-1|16|TRBJ1-5|NA|NA
CASSESQGHSNQPQHF
TGTGCCAGCAGTGAAAGTCAGGGGCATAGCAATCAGCCCCAGCATTTT
>TRBV6-6|15|TRBJ2-3|NA|NA
CASSYDGPSTDTQYF
TGTGCCAGCAGTTACGATGGGCCTAGCACAGATACGCAGTATTTT
>TRBV6-4|13|TRBJ2-1|NA|NA
CASSYLSGFEQFF
TGTGCCAGCAGTTACCTATCAGGGTTCGAGCAGTTCTTC
>TRBV5-4|13|TRBJ2-1|NA|few
CASSLAIGNEQFF
TGTGCCAGCAGCTTGGCGATCGGCAATGAGCAGTTCTTC
>TRBV2|14|TRBJ1-2|TRBD1|once
CASSETTGVGGYTF
TGTGCCAGCAGTGAGACGACAGGGGTCGGTGGCTACACCTTC
>TRBV5-1|12|TRBJ1-2|TRBD1|NA
CASSPDRSGYTF
TGCGCCAGCAGCCCGGACAGGAGCGGCTACACCTTC
>TRBV2|11|TRBJ2-3|NA|NA
CASREVDTQYF
TGTGCCAGCAGGGAGGTCGATACGCAGTATTTT
>TRBV11-2|16|TRBJ1-2|TRBD1|NA
CASSPLLDRADYGYTF
TGTGCCAGCAGCCCCCTCCTTGACAGGGCTGACTATGGCTACACCTTC
>TRBV6-6|13|TRBJ1-4|TRBD1|NA
CASSWTGPEKLFF
TGTGCCAGCAGTTGGACAGGGCCTGAAAAACTGTTTTTT
>TRBV5-6|16|TRBJ1-4|NA|NA
CASRPYLTAINEKLFF
TGTGCCAGCAGACCCTACCTTACAGCTATTAATGAAAAACTGTTTTTT
>TRBV12-3/TRBV12-4|12|TRBJ1-3|NA|NA
CASSLPGNTIYF
TGTGCCAGCAGTTTACCCGGGAACACCATATATTTT
>TRBV19|15|TRBJ2-1|TRBD1|NA
CASSPDRGAYNEQFF
TGTGCCAGTAGTCCGGACAGGGGGGCCTACAATGAGCAGTTCTTC
>TRBV3-1/TRBV3-2|19|TRBJ2-5|NA|NA
CASSQGKQQLFSQGETQYF
TGTGCCAGCAGCCAAGGGAAGCAACAGCTATTCTCACAGGGCGAGACCCAGTACTTC
>TRBV2|16|TRBJ2-3|TRBD2|NA
CASRPLAGGRTDTQYF
TGTGCCAGCAGACCTCTAGCGGGGGGAAGGACAGATACGCAGTATTTT
>TRBV4-2|15|TRBJ1-1|TRBD1|NA
CASSQEQGMNTEAFF
TGTGCCAGCAGCCAAGAACAGGGGATGAACACTGAAGCTTTCTTT